A single sample is the source of the 26 T cell receptor beta chains below, sequenced in a study of Graves' ophthalmopathy and Graves' hyperthyroidism. Beta-chain TCR CDR3 regions were amplified from RNA transcripts. In the first round, RT-PCR was carried out with HTBI primers, and a multiplex PCR formed the second round. TCRdb reprocessed the multiplex PCR reads via MiXCR and lists one record per CDR3 protein. This sample has under 800,000 distinct CDR3 sequences, with approximately 21% found just once. The sequenced sample was peripheral blood. The source is a young woman with stable Graves' hyperthyroidism. Some clones in this sample may be carry-over from other donors' samples.

There are a few counts of this clonotype. The chain carries TRBV12-3 or TRBV12-4 and TRBJ1-1, with unresolved D. The CDR3 covers 13 residues. V lost 3 bases to trimming and J lost 3 bases, with 8 bases between them. Here the CDR3 reads CASSFVGDTEAFF. CDR3 bases: TGTGCCAGCAGTTTCGTGGGTGACACTGAAGCTTTCTTT.

This clonotype was detected only a few times. This chain links TRBV20-1 with TRBJ2-7, with TRBD2 matching 10 bases. The CDR3 contains 16 residues. V dropped 6 bases and J dropped 4; count of bases not matched to a gene: 15. CDR1 is DFQATT, CDR2 SNEGSKA, per germline (reference sequence). The CDR3: CSAAEPTSGTIYEQYF. In DNA form, the CDR3 reads TGCAGTGCCGCCGAGCCAACTAGCGGGACAATTTACGAGCAGTACTTC.

The V and J genes are TRBV6-1 and TRBJ1-2; D perhaps matches TRBD1 (5 bases). The germline gives CDR1 MNHNS, CDR2 SASEGT. This CDR3 has 13 residues. The V gene lost 7 bases and the J gene lost 5 bases, with 14 bases spanning the gap. As DNA, the CDR3 is TGTGCCAGCAATACCGGGACTCCTTATGGCTACACCTTC. This encodes CASNTGTPYGYTF.

The CDR3: CASSLNGRKETQYF. CDR3 DNA: TGTGCCAGCAGCTTAAACGGCAGGAAAGAGACCCAGTACTTC. The gene calls are TRBV11-2 and TRBJ2-5, with D unresolved. V was shortened by 2 bases and J by 3 bases, with 10 bases between the two germline ends. CDR3 length: 14 amino acids. CDR1 is SGHAT and CDR2 is FQNNGV in the germline V gene.

There are a few counts of this clonotype. The rearrangement links TRBV6-2 or TRBV6-3 to TRBJ2-5; D uncertain. The germline V and J ends were trimmed by 2 bases and 3 bases, with 7 bases remaining between them. The CDR3 consists of 13 residues. Germline CDR1 MNHEY, CDR2 SVGEGT. In DNA form, the CDR3 reads TGTGCCAGCAGTTACATAAGGAAAGAGACCCAGTACTTC. This translates into CASSYIRKETQYF.

This clonotype was detected many times. The rearrangement links TRBV20-1 to TRBJ2-7, with TRBD2 identical over 10 bases. CDR1 and CDR2 from the germline V gene are DFQATT and SNEGSKA (reference sequence). The CDR3 extends over 15 amino acids. The trim removed 8 bases at V and 1 base at J, leaving 11 bases unmatched. The CDR3 nucleotides are TGCAGTACTGGACTAGCGGATGTTAGGTCCTACGAGCAGTACTTC. It is translated as CSTGLADVRSYEQYF.

The sample holds many counts of this clonotype. V gene TRBV19 combines with J gene TRBJ2-5; TRBD1 might be the D (5 bases). This CDR3 has 16 amino acids. Deletions cut 4 bases from V and 0 bases from J, with 15 bases between. CDR1 and CDR2 (germline): LNHDA, SQIVND (reference sequence). CDR3: CASSRGKQGYQETQYF. The CDR3 region has the DNA TGTGCCAGTAGTAGGGGAAAGCAGGGTTACCAAGAGACCCAGTACTTC.

This clonotype was counted many times. The chain recombines TRBV30 with TRBJ1-2, with 9 bases identical to TRBD1. The V gene end was trimmed by 3 bases and the J gene end by 4 bases; junction bases not matched to a gene: 6. The CDR3 consists of 14 residues. CDR1 and CDR2 (germline): GTSNPN, SVGIG (reference sequence). The CDR3 reads CAWRGQGSSYGYTF. As DNA, the CDR3 is TGTGCCTGGAGGGGACAGGGTTCGAGCTATGGCTACACCTTC.

This clonotype was seen ten or more times. The chain couples TRBV10-1 to TRBJ2-7; either TRBD1 or TRBD2 may supply D (5 bases each). V lost 3 bases and J lost 7, with 13 bases in between. This CDR3 is 13 amino acids long. Germline V gives CDR1 WNHNN, CDR2 SYGVQD (reference sequence). CDR3 sequence reads: CASSEEGRGEQYF. The CDR3 coding sequence is TGCGCCAGCAGTGAAGAGGGGCGCGGAGAGCAGTACTTC.

The genes are TRBV27 and TRBJ2-7; the match to TRBD1 covers 10 bases. From germline, CDR1 is MNHEY and CDR2 SMNVEV (reference sequence). The CDR3 extends over 15 amino acids. After removal of 3 bases from V and 4 bases from J, the junction contained 6 bases not matched to a gene. The CDR3: CASSFSGTGVYEQYF. In DNA form, the CDR3 reads TGTGCCAGCAGTTTTTCCGGGACAGGGGTTTACGAGCAGTACTTC.

Notes on this clonotype: A single base separates this from a much larger clone, so it may be a read error. The rearrangement uses TRBV27 and TRBJ2-2; 7 bases fit TRBD2. Germline-derived CDR1 and CDR2 are MNHEY and SMNVEV (reference sequence). The junction had 2 bases not matched to a gene; V was cut back by 5 bases and J by 2 bases. The CDR3 covers 14 residues. This CDR3 reads CASSMGLNTGELFF. The CDR3 nucleotides are TGTGCCAGCAGTATGGGACTAAACACCGGGGAGCTGTTTTTT.

The rearrangement links TRBV28 to TRBJ2-7; 12 nucleotides line up with TRBD2. The germline V gene has CDR1 MDHEN and CDR2 SYDVKM. V gave up 7 bases and J gave up 2 bases; unmatched junction bases: 6. This CDR3 is 15 amino acids long. The CDR3 loop reads CASTVTSGGPYEQYF. The CDR3 DNA is TGTGCCAGCACCGTGACTAGCGGGGGACCCTACGAGCAGTACTTC.

This clonotype was seen ten or more times. V is TRBV6-1 and J is TRBJ1-3; D perhaps matches TRBD1 (5 bases). This CDR3 is 16 amino acids long. V shed 1 base and J shed 0 bases, with 10 bases lying between them. Germline-derived CDR1 and CDR2 are MNHNS and SASEGT. In DNA form, the CDR3 reads TGTGCCAGCAGTGAAGGGGGCAGCTTCTCTGGAAACACCATATATTTT. Translated: CASSEGGSFSGNTIYF.

This clonotype was found many times. The J gene is TRBJ2-7, the V gene TRBV20-1; TRBD2 agrees at 7 bases. CDR1 is DFQATT, CDR2 SNEGSKA, per germline (reference sequence). This CDR3 has 15 amino acids. V shed 0 bases and J 3 bases; nucleotides not matched to a gene: 8. CDR3 coding DNA: TGCAGTGCTAGAGATCCAGCGGGAATCCTCTACGAGCAGTACTTC. It codes for CSARDPAGILYEQYF.

This clonotype was seen more than once but under ten times. The chain links TRBV9 to TRBJ2-5; 9 nucleotides align to TRBD1. This CDR3 has 15 residues. Trimming at V came to 2 bases and at J to 5 bases, leaving 7 bases not matched to a gene. Germline V gene lookup returns CDR1 SGDLS and CDR2 YYNGEE. The DNA for the CDR3 is TGTGCCAGCAGCGTCTCAACAGGGGGCGGGGAGACCCAGTACTTC. It translates to CASSVSTGGGETQYF.

Comments on this clonotype: Given a much more abundant clone one base away, this may be a read error. Because the CDR3 is missing its conserved closing phenylalanine or tryptophan, this is likely a read error. V is TRBV13 and J is TRBJ2-7; D is possibly TRBD2 (6 bases). Germline CDR1 PRHDT, CDR2 FYEKMQ (reference sequence). The CDR3 consists of 13 residues. Between the trimmed V and J ends, which lost 5 bases and 6 bases, there was a span of 14 bases. The CDR3 DNA reads TGTGCCAGCAGCCCGTCCCCCGGGGGCGAGCAGTACTAC. Amino acid sequence: CASSPSPGGEQYY.

This clonotype was counted once. Its ends do not fully match the called genes, so a read error is possible. CDR3 sequence: CASRAQGSGQPQHF. The DNA for the CDR3 is TGCGCCAGCAGGGCACAGGGTTCGGGCCAGCCCCAGCATTTT. The V gene is TRBV11-2, the J gene TRBJ1-5, with a weak D call TRBD1 (6 bases). The V gene's germline CDR1 is SGHAT and CDR2 FQNNGV. The CDR3 consists of 14 residues.

This clonotype turned up a few times. The chain couples TRBV12-3 or TRBV12-4 to TRBJ2-7, with TRBD2 matching 8 bases. The CDR3 has 15 residues. V lost 6 bases to trimming and J lost 7 bases; unmatched junction nucleotides: 14. Here the CDR3 DNA reads TGTGCCAGCAGAGCCGGGGGGGCACGATCTCGAGAGCAGTACTTC. It codes for CASRAGGARSREQYF.

In this sample, this clonotype turned up many times. The chain carries TRBV6-5 and TRBJ1-6; possible D gene TRBD1, 6 bases. The ends were cut back, 0 bases at V and 7 bases at J, with 16 bases in the middle. This CDR3 has 17 amino acids. From germline, CDR1 is MNHEY and CDR2 SVGAGI. In DNA, the CDR3 is TGTGCCAGCAGTTACTCGACCCTACAGGGCGGGAATTCACCCCTCCACTTT. This codes for CASSYSTLQGGNSPLHF.

The rearrangement links TRBV28 to TRBJ1-2, with 8 bases lining up with TRBD1. Germline V gene sequence: CDR1 MDHEN, CDR2 SYDVKM. This CDR3 contains 13 residues. The V and J ends lost 7 bases and 6 bases, in that order; junction bases with no gene match: 7. The CDR3 reads CASIRDRGHGYTF. In nucleotides, the CDR3 is TGTGCCAGCATCCGTGACAGGGGCCATGGCTACACCTTC.

The CDR3 bases are TGTGCCTGGAGGGTTGGGCAGCTGAACACTGAAGCTTTCTTT. Amino acid sequence: CAWRVGQLNTEAFF. The chain couples TRBV30 to TRBJ1-1; D uncertain. CDR1 is GTSNPN and CDR2 is SVGIG in the germline V gene (reference sequence). V was cut by 3 bases and J by 0 bases, with 11 bases left in between. The CDR3 is 14 amino acids.

This clonotype came up many times. The chain carries TRBV7-2 and TRBJ2-7; TRBD2 matches at 12 bases. Germline V lookup: CDR1 SGHTA, CDR2 FQGNSA. The CDR3 has 19 amino acids. V dropped 0 bases and J dropped 0; count of bases not matched to a gene: 9. CDR3 loop: CASSLARLAGGPSSYEQYF. CDR3 DNA sequence: TGTGCCAGCAGCTTAGCGCGTCTAGCGGGGGGGCCCAGCTCCTACGAGCAGTACTTC.

This clonotype has ten or more counts. The chain carries TRBV19 and TRBJ1-1; D is unresolved. Trimming removed 1 base from V and 4 bases from J, with 13 bases in between. The CDR3 contains 15 residues. Germline CDR1 reads LNHDA; CDR2 reads SQIVND (reference sequence). The CDR3 DNA is TGTGCCAGTAGTATAGGGCAGCAAGGGAGCACTGAAGCTTTCTTT. Its protein is CASSIGQQGSTEAFF.

At least ten counts were recorded for this clonotype. This rearrangement joins TRBV6-5 to TRBJ1-3; D is ambiguous. V gave up 2 bases and J gave up 0 bases, with 14 bases separating them. The CDR3 length is 17 residues. Germline values: CDR1 MNHEY, CDR2 SVGAGI. Here the CDR3 reads CASSYATPTSSGNTIYF. For the CDR3, the DNA is TGTGCCAGCAGTTACGCTACCCCTACCTCCTCTGGAAACACCATATATTTT.

The chain uses TRBV3-1 and TRBJ1-1; perhaps TRBD1 as D (6 bases). The V and J ends lost 7 bases and 4 bases respectively, with 16 bases between them. CDR1 LGHDT and CDR2 YNNKEL come from the germline V gene (reference sequence). This CDR3 has 14 amino acids. CDR3 nucleotides: TGTGCCAGCACAAGTCCGGGAGGGGGCACTGAAGCTTTCTTT. Its translation: CASTSPGGGTEAFF.

There are many counts of this clonotype. The chain has TRBV6-5 and TRBJ1-1; 7 positions agree with TRBD1. The CDR3 loop spans 15 amino acids. V lost 6 bases, J lost 1 base, and 8 bases stayed unmatched. Germline V CDR1 and CDR2: MNHEY, SVGAGI. This chain's CDR3 is CASSPKRTGNTEAFF. In DNA, the CDR3 is TGTGCCAGCAGCCCTAAGCGGACAGGGAACACTGAAGCTTTCTTT.